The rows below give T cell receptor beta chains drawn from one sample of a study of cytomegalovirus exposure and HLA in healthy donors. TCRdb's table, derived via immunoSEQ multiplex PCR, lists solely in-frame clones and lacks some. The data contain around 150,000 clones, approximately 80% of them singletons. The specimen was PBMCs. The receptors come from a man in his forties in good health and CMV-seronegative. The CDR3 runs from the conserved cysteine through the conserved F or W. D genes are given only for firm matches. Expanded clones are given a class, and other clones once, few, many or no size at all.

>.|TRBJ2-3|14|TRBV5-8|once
CASSLARSTDTQYF
TGTGCCAGCAGCTTGGCTCGGAGCACAGATACGCAGTATTTT
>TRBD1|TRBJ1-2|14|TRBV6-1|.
CASSEEAGGYGYTF
TGTGCCAGCAGTGAAGAGGCAGGGGGCTATGGCTACACCTTC
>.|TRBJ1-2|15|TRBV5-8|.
CASSFGYRDLYGYTF
TGTGCCAGCAGCTTCGGCTACAGGGATCTCTATGGCTACACCTTC
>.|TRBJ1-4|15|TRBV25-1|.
CASSGGAGYNEKLFF
TGTGCCAGCAGCGGGGGGGCAGGTTATAATGAAAAACTGTTTTTT
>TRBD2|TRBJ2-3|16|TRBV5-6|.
CASSLVGLENTDTQYF
TGTGCCAGCAGCTTGGTAGGACTAGAGAACACAGATACGCAGTATTTT
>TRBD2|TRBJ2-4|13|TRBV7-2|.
CASSLRAGGIQYF
TGTGCCAGCAGCTTACGGGCGGGAGGCATTCAGTACTTC
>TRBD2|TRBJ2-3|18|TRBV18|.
CASSPRKTSGSQGNTQYF
TGTGCCAGCTCACCACGTAAGACTAGCGGGAGTCAGGGCAATACGCAGTATTTT
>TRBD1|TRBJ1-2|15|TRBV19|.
CASSIQADRRYGYTF
TGTGCCAGTAGTATACAGGCGGACAGGAGGTATGGCTACACCTTC
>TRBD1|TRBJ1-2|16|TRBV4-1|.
CASSQDPGQAIYGYTF
TGCGCCAGCAGCCAAGACCCGGGACAGGCTATTTATGGCTACACCTTC
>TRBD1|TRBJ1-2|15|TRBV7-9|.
CASSQSGTGIYGYTF
TGTGCCAGCAGCCAATCTGGGACAGGGATCTATGGCTACACCTTC
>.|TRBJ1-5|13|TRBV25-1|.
CASRKGVGQPQHF
TGTGCCAGCAGGAAAGGGGTGGGTCAGCCCCAGCATTTT
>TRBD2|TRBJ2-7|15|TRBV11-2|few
CASSSSSGNFYEQYF
TGTGCCAGCAGCTCTTCTAGCGGGAACTTCTACGAGCAGTACTTC
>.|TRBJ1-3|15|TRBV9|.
CASSVAPVSGNTIYF
TGTGCCAGCAGCGTAGCTCCGGTCTCTGGAAACACCATATATTTT
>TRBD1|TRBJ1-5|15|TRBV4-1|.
CASSQVRGSNQPQHF
TGCGCCAGCAGCCAAGTCAGGGGGAGCAATCAGCCCCAGCATTTT
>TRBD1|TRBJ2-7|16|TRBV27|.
CASSFSVRGQGNEQYF
TGTGCCAGCAGTTTTAGCGTTAGGGGACAGGGCAACGAGCAGTACTTC
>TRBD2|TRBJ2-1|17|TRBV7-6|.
CASSGLAGGLMYNEQFF
TGTGCCAGCAGCGGGCTAGCGGGAGGACTGATGTACAATGAGCAGTTCTTC
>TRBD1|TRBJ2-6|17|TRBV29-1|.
CSVGSGQGPSGANGLTF
TGCAGCGTTGGGAGTGGACAGGGCCCCTCTGGGGCCAACGGCCTGACTTTC
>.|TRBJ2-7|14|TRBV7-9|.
CASSRPGTFPEQYF
TGTGCCAGCAGCCGTCCCGGGACATTCCCAGAGCAGTACTTC
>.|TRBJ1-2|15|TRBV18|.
CASSPTAGANYGYTF
TGTGCCAGCTCACCAACGGCAGGGGCCAACTATGGCTACACCTTC
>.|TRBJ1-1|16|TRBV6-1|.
CASSEDPGQGNTEAFF
TGTGCCAGCAGTGAAGATCCCGGGCAGGGGAACACTGAAGCTTTCTTT
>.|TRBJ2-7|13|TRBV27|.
CASTGSGDYEQYF
TGTGCCAGCACAGGTTCAGGGGACTACGAGCAGTACTTC
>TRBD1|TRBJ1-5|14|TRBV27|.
CASGTGRGGQPQHF
TGTGCCAGCGGGACAGGGCGAGGAGGTCAGCCCCAGCATTTT
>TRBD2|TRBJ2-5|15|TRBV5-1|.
CASRGDGRAVETQYF
TGCGCCAGCAGGGGTGACGGGAGGGCCGTAGAGACCCAGTACTTC
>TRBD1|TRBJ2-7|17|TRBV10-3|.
CATTGGLAGVRSYEQYF
TGTGCCACAACAGGGGGCTTGGCGGGAGTTAGGTCCTACGAGCAGTACTTC
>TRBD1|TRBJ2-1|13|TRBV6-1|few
CASSPRGYNEQFF
TGTGCCAGCAGTCCCAGGGGGTACAATGAGCAGTTCTTC
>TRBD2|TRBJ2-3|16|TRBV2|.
CASTRTTSGGADTQYF
TGTGCCAGCACCCGAACGACTAGCGGGGGCGCAGATACGCAGTATTTT
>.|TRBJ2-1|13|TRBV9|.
CATGQPNGGEQFF
TGTGCCACCGGGCAGCCTAATGGAGGGGAGCAGTTCTTC
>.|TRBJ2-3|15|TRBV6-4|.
CASSSTGTPGDTQYF
TGTGCCAGCAGTTCGACCGGGACTCCGGGGGATACGCAGTATTTT
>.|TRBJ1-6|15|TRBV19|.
CASSSGSSYNSPLHF
TGTGCCAGTAGTTCCGGGAGCTCCTATAATTCACCCCTCCACTTT
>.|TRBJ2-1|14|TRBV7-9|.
CASSPDGAWNEQFF
TGTGCCAGCAGCCCTGACGGAGCTTGGAATGAGCAGTTCTTC
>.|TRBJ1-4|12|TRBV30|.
CAWSPFREKLFF
TGTGCCTGGAGCCCTTTCAGGGAAAAACTGTTTTTT
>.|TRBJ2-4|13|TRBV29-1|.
CSVQYLAKNSQYF
TGCAGCGTGCAGTATCTAGCCAAAAACAGTCAGTACTTC
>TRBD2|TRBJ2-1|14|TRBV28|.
CASSLAGGPNEQFF
TGTGCCAGCAGTTTAGCGGGGGGGCCCAATGAGCAGTTCTTC